This T cell receptor (beta chain) was identified in a study of CD8 T cells in ankylosing spondylitis listed by TCRdb under 2017. At the level of the whole study: The study set out to find disease-linked TCR variants by profiling T cell receptor beta repertoires in ankylosing spondylitis patients and healthy donors. In total, the full study cohort was made up of 108 healthy donors and about two dozen ankylosing spondylitis patients. Peripheral blood samples were taken, and synovial fluid was additionally collected from ankylosing spondylitis patients. Findings and caveats that apply to the study as a whole: A CD8+ phenotype was shown by the disease-linked clones, which were found at relatively low frequencies in peripheral blood. The disease-linked clones were reported as significantly enriched in matched synovial fluid samples from ankylosing spondylitis patients. Some motif variants had previously been reported in the synovial fluid and blood of reactive arthritis patients, which suggests shared mechanisms of disease initiation. Blood from ankylosing spondylitis patients appeared to be characterized by a TCR beta motif made up of 8 or 9 highly homologous amino acid variants.

Sequenced on an Illumina HiSeq 2500. Quantitative 5'-RACE with molecular barcodes was used to prepare TCR beta libraries. On the study's bioinformatics: A new computational method, built on a probabilistic model of VDJ rearrangement, was used to identify disease-linked TCR variants. TCRdb reprocessed the public reads (quality trimming at Q25 with fastp, clone calling with MiXCR) and kept in-frame beta chains. Rows with a matching CDR3 protein are joined into one entry that keeps the most common DNA and genes. The V and J calls, along with clone size, are taken from TCRdb and not from the paper's own processing. This sample is represented by a few hundred thousand distinct CDR3 sequences; approximately 22% of them were singletons. The ten largest clones capture roughly 14% of the sample. Of note for this clonotype: The specificity of this receptor is unknown. No base quality information exists; no much larger clone differs at one position.

The clonotype comes from a male donor with ankylosing spondylitis or in good health (not recorded which). Sequencing used blood, either unsorted or a sorted T cell fraction (not recorded which).

For the CDR3, the sequence is CASSSLAGALTDTQYF. The DNA sequence is TGTGCCAGCAGTTCCCTGGCGGGGGCCCTCACAGATACGCAGTATTTT. The receptor chain draws on TRBV6-5 and TRBJ2-3; TRBD2 might be the D gene, on 7 matching bases. The CDR3 has 16 amino acids, counting the end cysteine and phenylalanine. The retained sequence is limited to the CDR3, 48 bases, with the frame set at the first base. CDR1 and CDR2 are drawn from the germline V gene: MNHEY, SVGAGI. Trimming removed 4 bases from V and 2 bases from J, leaving 16 bases between the germline ends.